The rows below give T cell receptor beta chains drawn from one sample of a study of cytomegalovirus exposure and HLA in healthy donors. Using immunoSEQ multiplex PCR, the repertoire was profiled, and TCRdb retains in-frame clones only, with some absent. The sample has about 190,000 clones, roughly 87% seen once. Input material: PBMCs. Every receptor here comes from a man in his forties or fifties in good health and CMV-seronegative. The CDR3 runs from the conserved cysteine through the conserved F or W. Each record gives: CDR3 length, V gene, J gene, D gene, clone size, CDR3 protein, CDR3 DNA. A D gene is named only where the DNA matches it firmly. Rows give clone size only sometimes, using once, few, many, or a class for an expanded clone.

cdr3_length: 14; v_call: TRBV5-1; j_call: TRBJ1-1; d_call: TRBD1; clone_size: -; cdr3_aa: CASSSGQVRTEAFF; cdr3_nt: TGCGCCAGCAGCTCGGGACAGGTTCGCACTGAAGCTTTCTTT
cdr3_length: 15; v_call: TRBV7-3; j_call: TRBJ2-5; d_call: -; clone_size: -; cdr3_aa: CASSLTRGGGETQYF; cdr3_nt: TGTGCCAGCAGCTTAACGAGAGGGGGTGGAGAGACCCAGTACTTC
cdr3_length: 12; v_call: TRBV11-3; j_call: TRBJ2-7; d_call: TRBD1; clone_size: few; cdr3_aa: CASSRQGHEQYF; cdr3_nt: TGTGCCAGCAGCCGACAGGGACACGAGCAGTACTTC
cdr3_length: 15; v_call: TRBV19; j_call: TRBJ1-5; d_call: TRBD1; clone_size: -; cdr3_aa: CASSGTGEVRQPQHF; cdr3_nt: TGTGCCAGTAGTGGGACAGGGGAGGTCCGGCAGCCCCAGCATTTT
cdr3_length: 16; v_call: TRBV10-3; j_call: TRBJ1-6; d_call: -; clone_size: -; cdr3_aa: CAIRPRQSSYNSPLHF; cdr3_nt: TGTGCCATCAGGCCTAGACAGAGCTCCTATAATTCACCCCTCCACTTT
cdr3_length: 14; v_call: TRBV11-3; j_call: TRBJ2-5; d_call: -; clone_size: -; cdr3_aa: CASSSRAEGETQYF; cdr3_nt: TGTGCCAGCAGCTCAAGGGCTGAGGGAGAGACCCAGTACTTC
cdr3_length: 13; v_call: TRBV19; j_call: TRBJ1-1; d_call: TRBD1; clone_size: -; cdr3_aa: CASMRGRLTEAFF; cdr3_nt: TGTGCCAGTATGAGGGGGCGCTTAACTGAAGCTTTCTTT
cdr3_length: 14; v_call: TRBV18; j_call: TRBJ1-2; d_call: TRBD1; clone_size: -; cdr3_aa: CASSLGQGVGGYTF; cdr3_nt: TGTGCCAGCTCACTCGGACAGGGCGTCGGTGGCTACACCTTC
cdr3_length: 14; v_call: TRBV7-9; j_call: TRBJ1-2; d_call: -; clone_size: -; cdr3_aa: CASSHADGGYGYTF; cdr3_nt: TGTGCCAGCAGCCACGCCGACGGAGGGTATGGCTACACCTTC
cdr3_length: 12; v_call: TRBV29-1; j_call: TRBJ1-2; d_call: -; clone_size: -; cdr3_aa: CSVGGRDYGYTF; cdr3_nt: TGCAGCGTAGGGGGAAGGGACTATGGCTACACCTTC
cdr3_length: 18; v_call: TRBV9; j_call: TRBJ2-2; d_call: TRBD1; clone_size: -; cdr3_aa: CASSKIGTGGIGTGELFF; cdr3_nt: TGTGCCAGCAGTAAGATTGGGACAGGGGGCATCGGCACCGGGGAGCTGTTTTTT
cdr3_length: 14; v_call: TRBV19; j_call: TRBJ2-5; d_call: -; clone_size: -; cdr3_aa: CASTSRDFKETQYF; cdr3_nt: TGTGCCAGTACCAGCCGGGACTTCAAAGAGACCCAGTACTTC
cdr3_length: 14; v_call: TRBV5-4; j_call: TRBJ2-7; d_call: TRBD1; clone_size: -; cdr3_aa: CASSAGQGDYEQYF; cdr3_nt: TGTGCCAGCAGCGCGGGACAGGGGGACTACGAGCAGTACTTC
cdr3_length: 15; v_call: TRBV2; j_call: TRBJ2-3; d_call: TRBD2; clone_size: -; cdr3_aa: CASKATSGGADTQYF; cdr3_nt: TGTGCCAGCAAAGCCACTAGCGGGGGGGCAGATACGCAGTATTTT
cdr3_length: 14; v_call: TRBV10-3; j_call: TRBJ1-1; d_call: TRBD1; clone_size: -; cdr3_aa: CAITLQGGGTEAFF; cdr3_nt: TGTGCCATCACTTTACAGGGGGGAGGTACTGAAGCTTTCTTT
cdr3_length: 12; v_call: TRBV6-6; j_call: TRBJ1-2; d_call: -; clone_size: -; cdr3_aa: CASTGQFYGYTF; cdr3_nt: TGTGCCAGCACAGGACAGTTCTATGGCTACACCTTC
cdr3_length: 14; v_call: TRBV5-5; j_call: TRBJ1-5; d_call: -; clone_size: few; cdr3_aa: CASSLSRGNQPQHF; cdr3_nt: TGTGCCAGCAGCTTGTCCAGGGGCAATCAGCCCCAGCATTTT
cdr3_length: 11; v_call: TRBV18; j_call: TRBJ1-1; d_call: TRBD1; clone_size: -; cdr3_aa: CASSSTGGAFF; cdr3_nt: TGTGCCAGCTCATCGACAGGGGGAGCTTTCTTT
cdr3_length: 18; v_call: TRBV28; j_call: TRBJ2-3; d_call: -; clone_size: -; cdr3_aa: CASSLPLGGGKTTDTQYF; cdr3_nt: TGTGCCAGCAGTTTACCCCTTGGCGGCGGTAAAACCACAGATACGCAGTATTTT
cdr3_length: 16; v_call: TRBV5-4; j_call: TRBJ2-6; d_call: -; clone_size: -; cdr3_aa: CASRQGRASGANVLTF; cdr3_nt: TGTGCCAGCAGACAAGGCAGGGCCTCTGGGGCCAACGTCCTGACTTTC
cdr3_length: 13; v_call: TRBV5-8; j_call: TRBJ2-5; d_call: TRBD1; clone_size: -; cdr3_aa: CASSRDRVKTQYF; cdr3_nt: TGTGCCAGCAGTAGGGACAGGGTGAAGACCCAGTACTTC
cdr3_length: 14; v_call: TRBV28; j_call: TRBJ2-1; d_call: -; clone_size: -; cdr3_aa: CASSLGGAYNEQFF; cdr3_nt: TGTGCCAGCAGTTTAGGAGGGGCTTACAATGAGCAGTTCTTC
cdr3_length: 16; v_call: TRBV21-1; j_call: TRBJ2-2; d_call: -; clone_size: -; cdr3_aa: CASSRGLAGLTGELFF; cdr3_nt: TGTGCCAGCAGCAGAGGACTAGCGGGACTCACCGGGGAGCTGTTTTTT
cdr3_length: 16; v_call: TRBV28; j_call: TRBJ2-1; d_call: -; clone_size: -; cdr3_aa: CASSLFGQSSYNEQFF; cdr3_nt: TGTGCCAGCAGTTTATTTGGACAGAGCTCCTACAATGAGCAGTTCTTC
cdr3_length: 14; v_call: TRBV4-3; j_call: TRBJ1-2; d_call: -; clone_size: -; cdr3_aa: CASSQDGGIHHYTF; cdr3_nt: TGCGCCAGCAGCCAAGATGGGGGGATACACCACTACACCTTC
cdr3_length: 14; v_call: TRBV6-1; j_call: TRBJ2-3; d_call: TRBD2; clone_size: once; cdr3_aa: CASKERGSTDTQYF; cdr3_nt: TGTGCCAGCAAGGAGCGGGGAAGCACAGATACGCAGTATTTT
cdr3_length: 16; v_call: TRBV6-1; j_call: TRBJ2-5; d_call: TRBD2; clone_size: -; cdr3_aa: CASSASSGGAEETQYF; cdr3_nt: TGTGCCAGCAGTGCCTCTAGCGGGGGGGCCGAGGAGACCCAGTACTTC
cdr3_length: 15; v_call: TRBV9; j_call: TRBJ2-2; d_call: TRBD2; clone_size: -; cdr3_aa: CASSTGLARAGELFF; cdr3_nt: TGTGCCAGCAGCACAGGACTAGCCCGGGCCGGGGAGCTGTTTTTT
cdr3_length: 16; v_call: TRBV7-9; j_call: TRBJ2-1; d_call: TRBD1; clone_size: -; cdr3_aa: CASRQQTGTGANEQFF; cdr3_nt: TGTGCCAGCAGGCAGCAGACCGGGACAGGGGCCAATGAGCAGTTCTTC
cdr3_length: 16; v_call: TRBV9; j_call: TRBJ2-1; d_call: TRBD1; clone_size: -; cdr3_aa: CASSERRGTGSSEQFF; cdr3_nt: TGTGCCAGCAGCGAAAGGAGGGGGACAGGGTCGTCTGAGCAGTTCTTC
cdr3_length: 15; v_call: TRBV18; j_call: TRBJ2-2; d_call: TRBD1; clone_size: -; cdr3_aa: CASSATGGGTGELFF; cdr3_nt: TGTGCCAGCTCGGCGACAGGGGGCGGTACCGGGGAGCTGTTTTTT
cdr3_length: 17; v_call: TRBV19; j_call: TRBJ2-2; d_call: TRBD2; clone_size: -; cdr3_aa: CASRFGTSGVIAGELFF; cdr3_nt: TGTGCCAGTAGGTTCGGGACTAGCGGAGTCATCGCCGGGGAGCTGTTTTTT
cdr3_length: 19; v_call: TRBV10-1; j_call: TRBJ2-5; d_call: TRBD2; clone_size: -; cdr3_aa: CASSEGSPSGREIQETQYF; cdr3_nt: TGCGCCAGCAGTGAGGGGAGTCCTAGCGGGAGGGAAATCCAAGAGACCCAGTACTTC
cdr3_length: 13; v_call: TRBV11-2; j_call: TRBJ1-3; d_call: -; clone_size: -; cdr3_aa: CASSPPGGNTIYF; cdr3_nt: TGTGCCAGCAGCCCACCGGGGGGAAACACCATATATTTT
cdr3_length: 17; v_call: TRBV7-2; j_call: TRBJ2-1; d_call: TRBD2; clone_size: -; cdr3_aa: CASSPGTSGGAKNEQFF; cdr3_nt: TGTGCCAGCAGCCCGGGGACTAGCGGGGGGGCCAAAAATGAGCAGTTCTTC
cdr3_length: 14; v_call: TRBV7-6; j_call: TRBJ1-4; d_call: -; clone_size: -; cdr3_aa: CASSLVQSNEKLFF; cdr3_nt: TGTGCCAGCAGCTTAGTACAGAGCAATGAAAAACTGTTTTTT
cdr3_length: 15; v_call: TRBV11-2; j_call: TRBJ2-5; d_call: TRBD2; clone_size: few; cdr3_aa: CASSSEVAGGETQYF; cdr3_nt: TGTGCCAGCAGCTCCGAGGTAGCGGGAGGGGAGACCCAGTACTTC
cdr3_length: 15; v_call: TRBV7-2; j_call: TRBJ2-7; d_call: -; clone_size: -; cdr3_aa: CASSLKLVGSHEQYF; cdr3_nt: TGTGCCAGCAGCTTAAAACTCGTCGGGAGTCACGAGCAGTACTTC
cdr3_length: 13; v_call: TRBV7-2; j_call: TRBJ2-7; d_call: -; clone_size: -; cdr3_aa: CASSLVAGAGPLF; cdr3_nt: TGTGCCAGCAGCTTAGTGGCCGGCGCGGGGCCGCTCTTC
cdr3_length: 19; v_call: TRBV5-1; j_call: TRBJ2-7; d_call: TRBD2; clone_size: -; cdr3_aa: CASSFPSGRSPRGYREQYF; cdr3_nt: TGCGCCAGCAGCTTTCCCAGCGGGAGATCCCCCAGGGGTTATAGAGAGCAGTACTTC
cdr3_length: 13; v_call: TRBV5-1; j_call: TRBJ2-5; d_call: TRBD2; clone_size: few; cdr3_aa: CASSSGGSETQYF; cdr3_nt: TGCGCCAGCAGCTCGGGAGGTTCAGAGACCCAGTACTTC
cdr3_length: 14; v_call: TRBV16; j_call: TRBJ2-1; d_call: -; clone_size: -; cdr3_aa: CANKPGLAYNEQFF; cdr3_nt: TGTGCCAACAAACCGGGACTCGCGTACAATGAGCAGTTCTTC
cdr3_length: 16; v_call: TRBV27; j_call: TRBJ1-3; d_call: -; clone_size: once; cdr3_aa: CASSLWGPSSGNTIYF; cdr3_nt: TGTGCCAGCAGTTTATGGGGCCCGAGCTCTGGAAACACCATATATTTT
cdr3_length: 14; v_call: TRBV30; j_call: TRBJ2-7; d_call: TRBD1; clone_size: -; cdr3_aa: CAWDRDRGIHEQYF; cdr3_nt: TGTGCCTGGGACCGGGACAGGGGTATCCACGAGCAGTACTTC
cdr3_length: 16; v_call: TRBV5-1; j_call: TRBJ2-1; d_call: TRBD1; clone_size: -; cdr3_aa: CASSGQGARSYNEQFF; cdr3_nt: TGCGCCAGCAGCGGACAGGGGGCTCGGTCCTACAATGAGCAGTTCTTC
cdr3_length: 17; v_call: TRBV5-3; j_call: TRBJ2-7; d_call: TRBD2; clone_size: -; cdr3_aa: CARSTGLAGGESYEQYF; cdr3_nt: TGTGCCAGAAGCACGGGACTAGCGGGAGGAGAATCCTACGAGCAGTACTTC
cdr3_length: 14; v_call: TRBV14; j_call: TRBJ2-7; d_call: -; clone_size: -; cdr3_aa: CASSQESQGYEQYF; cdr3_nt: TGTGCCAGCAGCCAAGAAAGCCAGGGCTACGAGCAGTACTTC
cdr3_length: 16; v_call: TRBV4-3; j_call: TRBJ2-7; d_call: -; clone_size: -; cdr3_aa: CASSQEGGHFSYEQYF; cdr3_nt: TGCGCCAGCAGCCAAGAAGGGGGACACTTCTCCTACGAGCAGTACTTC
cdr3_length: 16; v_call: TRBV4-2; j_call: TRBJ1-2; d_call: -; clone_size: -; cdr3_aa: CASSQVGDSALRGYTF; cdr3_nt: TGTGCCAGCAGCCAAGTGGGCGACAGCGCCCTGAGAGGCTACACCTTC
cdr3_length: 16; v_call: TRBV2; j_call: TRBJ2-2; d_call: TRBD2; clone_size: -; cdr3_aa: CASKGTGTSIAGELFF; cdr3_nt: TGTGCCAGCAAAGGAACCGGGACTAGTATCGCCGGGGAGCTGTTTTTT
cdr3_length: 16; v_call: TRBV4-1; j_call: TRBJ2-7; d_call: -; clone_size: -; cdr3_aa: CASSQIQTAYSYEQYF; cdr3_nt: TGCGCCAGCAGTCAGATCCAGACAGCGTACTCCTACGAGCAGTACTTC
cdr3_length: 15; v_call: TRBV6-6; j_call: TRBJ2-7; d_call: TRBD1; clone_size: -; cdr3_aa: CASSSAGDRIHEQYF; cdr3_nt: TGTGCCAGCAGTTCAGCCGGGGACAGAATCCACGAGCAGTACTTC
cdr3_length: 14; v_call: TRBV18; j_call: TRBJ1-5; d_call: -; clone_size: -; cdr3_aa: CASSPTERNQPQHF; cdr3_nt: TGTGCCAGCTCACCGACAGAGAGGAATCAGCCCCAGCATTTT
cdr3_length: 15; v_call: TRBV5-1; j_call: TRBJ2-5; d_call: -; clone_size: -; cdr3_aa: CASSYEGAVQETQYF; cdr3_nt: TGCGCCAGCAGCTACGAAGGTGCGGTTCAAGAGACCCAGTACTTC
cdr3_length: 13; v_call: TRBV7-2; j_call: TRBJ2-5; d_call: -; clone_size: -; cdr3_aa: CASSPRPRQTQYF; cdr3_nt: TGTGCCAGCAGCCCCCGACCTAGGCAGACCCAGTACTTC